By frequency in the sample, the clone carrying this T cell receptor (beta chain) is medium-sized. The entry originates in a study of OX40 agonist ivuxolimab in advanced cancers. Across the study: Patient treatment consisted of intravenous ivuxolimab administration every 2 weeks at 0.01 to 10 mg/kg. Patients assigned to dose escalation were diagnosed with hepatocellular carcinoma, melanoma, renal cell or head and neck cancer. Among those enrolled, mean age was about 58 years (range roughly 20 to 85) and 82.7% were male.

V lost 6 bases and J lost 3; bases outside the gene matches: 9. From germline, CDR1 is LGHNA and CDR2 YNFKEQ. The CDR3 is made up of 15 amino acids. Repertoires were generated with immunoSEQ multiplex PCR, while TCRdb's copy carries only in-frame clones and drops some. The table lists around 26,000 clones, about four fifths of them singletons. The timepoints at which blood was sampled were baseline, cycle 4 day 1, and cycle 7 day 1. The chain carries TRBV4-2 and TRBJ2-7; 9 bases agree with TRBD1. The sequence came from an adult with an advanced solid tumor such as melanoma, head and neck, liver or kidney cancer. The sequencing used CD4+ or CD8+ T cells sorted from blood, collected in a trial of the OX40 agonist ivuxolimab. The CDR3 DNA sequence: TGTGCCAGCAGTCAAACGGGACAGGGAGTCTACGAGCAGTACTTC. Its translation: CASSQTGQGVYEQYF.